What follows are 12 T cell receptor beta chains derived from one specimen sequenced in a study of T-cell reconstitution after alpha-beta-depleted transplantation in children. Preparation of the TCRbeta library involved a method that used unique molecular identifiers. In TCRdb, the PCR reads were re-called with MiXCR into one record per CDR3 protein. The repertoire has around 410,000 distinct CDR3 sequences, approximately 11% of them found once; the top ten carry over 4.5%. This sample comprised PBMCs from the stem cell graft donor, obtained from the stem cell graft. The receptors derive from a human donor who donated a stem cell graft to a child with acute myeloid leukemia.

This clonotype was seen more than once but under ten times. The chain combines TRBV5-1 with TRBJ2-2; D is uncertain. The CDR3 spans 14 residues. Germline lookup yields CDR1 SGHRS and CDR2 YFSETQ. Trimming left V 0 bases short and J 6 bases short, with 9 bases between. CDR3 protein: CASSLGRTAGELFF. In DNA form, the CDR3 reads TGCGCCAGCAGCTTGGGGCGGACCGCCGGGGAGCTGTTTTTT.

Regarding this clonotype: A much bigger clone sits one base away, suggesting this may be a read error. The chain joins TRBV29-1 to TRBJ2-5; no firm D call. V shed 5 bases and J shed 5 bases, with 12 bases lying between them. Germline CDR1 reads SQVTM; CDR2 reads ANQGSEA. The CDR3 has 12 amino acids. CDR3 region: CSVRDGHETQYF. The DNA of the CDR3 is TGCAGCGTTAGAGACGGCCACGAGACCCAGTACTTC. Looking up the rest from reference TRBV29-1 and TRBJ2-5 gives the full variable domain: SAVISQKPSRDICQRGTSLTIQCQVDSQVTMMFWYRQQPGQSLTLIATANQGSEATYESGFVIDKFPISRPNLTFSTLTVSNMSPEDSSIYLCSVRDGHETQYFGPGTRLLVL.

The chain is built from TRBV12-3 or TRBV12-4 and TRBJ2-5, with 11 nucleotides matching TRBD2. V was clipped by 8 bases and J by 7 bases; unmatched bases: 21. This CDR3 is built from 18 residues. CDR3 bases: TGTGCCAGCTCTCCCCTGGCTAGCGGGGGGTTCCCTGGCCGGACCCAGTACTTC. This codes for CASSPLASGGFPGRTQYF.

The chain has TRBV7-9 and TRBJ1-1; D is unclear. Trimming left V 5 bases short and J 2 bases short, with 15 bases between. Germline CDR1 is SEHNR and CDR2 is FQNEAQ (reference sequence). The CDR3 sequence is 15 residues long. The CDR3: CASSRSTRPNTEAFF. CDR3 sequence (DNA): TGTGCCAGCAGCCGAAGCACTAGGCCCAACACTGAAGCTTTCTTT. Based on the CDR3 plus reference TRBV7-9 and TRBJ1-1, the full variable domain is DTGVSQNPRHKITKRGQNVTFRCDPISEHNRLYWYRQTLGQGPEFLTYFQNEAQLEKSRLLSDRFSAERPKGSFSTLEIQRTEQGDSAMYLCASSRSTRPNTEAFFGQGTRLTVV.

CDR3 sequence: CAIRGDRVTEAFF. DNA of the CDR3: TGTGCCATCAGGGGGGACAGGGTCACTGAAGCTTTCTTT. This sequence joins TRBV10-3 and TRBJ1-1; TRBD1 matches at 9 bases. Germline V lookup: CDR1 ENHRY, CDR2 SYGVKD. The CDR3 spans 13 residues. V lost 6 bases, J lost 4 bases, and 3 bases stayed unmatched.

This clonotype was recorded a few times. This chain connects TRBV14 to TRBJ2-1; TRBD1 or TRBD2 may be the D gene (5 bases each). Germline lookup yields CDR1 SGHDN and CDR2 FVKESK. V lost 0 bases, J lost 3 bases, and 15 bases lay in between. The CDR3 runs 17 residues. The CDR3 region has the DNA TGTGCCAGCAGCCAAGAATCTCGGGCAGGGAGCTACAATGAGCAGTTCTTC. Translating gives CASSQESRAGSYNEQFF.

To note about this clonotype: A junction end diverges from the germline sequence, so it may reflect a read error. V and J are TRBV27 and TRBJ2-3; 10 bases align to TRBD2. In germline, CDR1 is MNHEY, CDR2 SMNVEV (reference sequence). This CDR3 region has 18 residues. Here the CDR3 reads CASSLSLAGELVGDTQYF. The CDR3 DNA reads TGTGCCAGCAGTTTATCTCTAGCGGGGGAGCTGGTAGGAGATACACAGTATTTT.

This clonotype showed up just a few times. The CDR3 sequence: CATSRDRGGTSGDEQYF. The CDR3 DNA follows: TGTGCCACCAGCAGAGATCGTGGCGGGACTAGCGGAGACGAGCAGTACTTC. This rearrangement joins TRBV15 to TRBJ2-7; TRBD2 matches at 11 bases. Germline V gene lookup returns CDR1 LNHNV and CDR2 YYDKDF (reference sequence). With 0 bases clipped from V and 5 bases from J, the junction kept 9 bases outside the gene matches. The CDR3 loop spans 17 amino acids.

This clonotype was counted between two and nine times. The chain carries TRBV20-1 and TRBJ2-3, with 9 positions matching TRBD2. Germline V gene lookup returns CDR1 DFQATT and CDR2 SNEGSKA (reference sequence). Trimming took 1 base from V and 2 from J; bases not matched to a gene: 4. The CDR3 loop spans 15 amino acids. The CDR3 nucleotides read TGCAGTGCTAGAGGGGCGGGGGGGCCCACAGATACGCAGTATTTT. This gives the protein CSARGAGGPTDTQYF.

V gene TRBV20-1 combines with J gene TRBJ1-2, with 12 bases matching TRBD1. Germline values: CDR1 DFQATT, CDR2 SNEGSKA (reference sequence). The V segment lost 2 bases and the J segment 6 bases; nucleotides outside the gene matches: 10. The CDR3 spans 16 residues. The chain's CDR3 is CSARHLGQGAGDGYTF. In DNA form, the CDR3 reads TGCAGTGCTAGACACTTGGGACAGGGGGCAGGGGATGGCTACACCTTC.

This clonotype has a handful of counts. The chain combines TRBV6-1 with TRBJ2-3, with TRBD2 matching 7 bases. Germline V gene lookup returns CDR1 MNHNS and CDR2 SASEGT. The CDR3 is 18 residues long. V shed 7 bases and J 0 bases; nucleotides not matched to a gene: 16. CDR3 sequence: CASTSGRWGGPSTDTQYF. Written as DNA, the CDR3 is TGTGCCAGCACGTCGGGGCGCTGGGGGGGACCGAGCACAGATACGCAGTATTTT.

This clonotype was found a few times. The gene calls are TRBV9 and TRBJ2-3; tentative D call: TRBD2 (5 bases). Between the trimmed V and J ends, which lost 0 bases and 6 bases, there was a span of 17 bases. The CDR3 loop spans 16 amino acids. Germline V CDR1 and CDR2: SGDLS, YYNGEE. The CDR3 is CASSVAGSLGSDTQYF. Written as DNA, the CDR3 is TGTGCCAGCAGCGTAGCGGGGTCCTTAGGGTCCGATACGCAGTATTTT.